These 30 T cell receptor beta chains originate from one sample sequenced in a study of T cell responses to AZD1222 COVID-19 vaccine. The assay was immunoSEQ multiplex PCR, and TCRdb's table has in-frame clones only and misses some. The sample has tens of thousands of clones; over 80% are singletons. The sequences come from peripheral blood, collected on day 0 of AZD1222 vaccination. The receptor set was obtained from an adult in good health.

The rearrangement joins TRBV7-9 to TRBJ2-3; D ambiguous. Germline-derived CDR1 and CDR2 are SEHNR and FQNEAQ (reference sequence). The V gene lost 2 bases and the J gene lost 0 bases, with 9 bases spanning the gap. The CDR3 is 15 residues long. The CDR3 sequence: CASSLLDQSTDTQYF. In DNA form, the CDR3 reads TGTGCCAGCAGCTTATTAGATCAGAGCACAGATACGCAGTATTTT.

The chain combines TRBV11-2 with TRBJ2-7; 8 bases align to TRBD2. This CDR3 has 15 residues. Trimming at V came to 6 bases and at J to 7 bases, leaving 14 bases not matched to a gene. Germline CDR1 reads SGHAT; CDR2 reads FQNNGV. This CDR3 reads CASRAISGGLGEQYF. The CDR3 DNA is TGTGCCAGCAGAGCGATAAGCGGGGGACTGGGGGAGCAGTACTTC.

The CDR3 protein is CASSLPGTGSYEQYF. The CDR3 DNA sequence: TGTGCCAGTAGCCTTCCCGGGACAGGATCCTACGAGCAGTACTTC. V is TRBV19 and J is TRBJ2-7; 8 bases are shared with TRBD1. In germline, CDR1 is LNHDA, CDR2 SQIVND (reference sequence). CDR3 length: 15 amino acids. The V gene end was trimmed by 6 bases and the J gene end by 1 base; junction bases not matched to a gene: 8. The complete variable domain, with remaining parts taken from reference TRBV19 and TRBJ2-7, reads DGGITQSPKYLFRKEGQNVTLSCEQNLNHDAMYWYRQDPGQGLRLIYYSQIVNDFQKGDIAEGYSVSREKKESFPLTVTSAQKNPTAFYLCASSLPGTGSYEQYFGPGTRLTVT.

This chain links TRBV18 with TRBJ1-2; D remains unclear. The length of the CDR3 is 14 residues. V was pared by 3 bases and J by 3 bases, with 11 bases between. Germline CDR1 KGHSH, CDR2 LQKENI. The CDR3 loop is CASSPSRQDYGYTF. The CDR3 nucleotides are TGTGCCAGCTCACCCTCGAGGCAGGACTATGGCTACACCTTC.

The chain uses TRBV5-1 and TRBJ2-1; 9 positions agree with TRBD1. The CDR3 covers 15 residues. The V segment lost 0 bases and the J segment 6 bases; nucleotides outside the gene matches: 4. Germline CDR1 reads SGHRS; CDR2 reads YFSETQ. In DNA form, the CDR3 reads TGCGCCAGCAGCTTGGAATCGACAGGGGGCAATGAGCAGTTCTTC. This sequence encodes CASSLESTGGNEQFF.

The chain joins TRBV14 to TRBJ1-1, with a possible D match to TRBD1 (6 bases). Between the trimmed V and J ends, which lost 1 base and 0 bases, there was a span of 12 bases. The germline V gene encodes CDR1 SGHDN and CDR2 FVKESK. The CDR3 is 16 residues long. This CDR3 is CASSQGAGQLNTEAFF. The CDR3 DNA reads TGTGCCAGCAGCCAAGGGGCCGGACAGCTGAACACTGAAGCTTTCTTT.

The chain couples TRBV5-1 to TRBJ1-1; TRBD1 matches at 9 bases. This CDR3 has 16 amino acids. V gave up 0 bases and J gave up 1 base; unmatched junction bases: 4. Germline-derived CDR1 and CDR2 are SGHRS and YFSETQ. The CDR3 reads CASSLEGDRANTEAFF. CDR3 DNA: TGCGCCAGCAGCTTGGAGGGGGACAGGGCGAACACTGAAGCTTTCTTT.

The chain combines TRBV6-8 with TRBJ1-4; D is undetermined. The CDR3 has 16 residues. CDR1 is MNHGY and CDR2 is SAAAGT in the germline V gene. The V and J ends lost 7 bases and 0 bases respectively, with 15 bases between them. The CDR3: CASNTRVPATNEKLFF. The CDR3 DNA follows: TGTGCCAGCAATACACGGGTACCGGCAACTAATGAAAAACTGTTTTTT.

This chain links TRBV21-1 with TRBJ2-2; the table's D call, TRBD2, was not checked against the DNA. TRBV21-1 is marked as a pseudogene. The CDR3 extends over 17 amino acids. In DNA form, the CDR3 reads TGTGCCAGCAGCAAACCACACGGGCCCGAGAGGGTCGGGGAGCTGTTTTTT. Protein: CASSKPHGPERVGELFF.

V and J are TRBV7-3 and TRBJ2-5, with D possibly being TRBD1 or TRBD2 (5 bases each). CDR3 length equals 13 residues. V dropped 8 bases and J dropped 1 base, with 11 bases sitting between them. Germline V gives CDR1 SGHTA, CDR2 FQGTGA. CDR3 region: CASYRGTQETQYF. CDR3 nucleotides: TGTGCCAGCTACCGTGGGACCCAAGAGACCCAGTACTTC.

Written as DNA, the CDR3 is TGCGCCAGCAGCCAAGCTGTCGGACTAAACTTTTACGAGCAGTACTTC. Encoded protein: CASSQAVGLNFYEQYF. The chain couples TRBV4-1 to TRBJ2-7; D may be TRBD2 (6 bases). Germline V gene data show CDR1 as MGHRA and CDR2 as YSYEKL. This CDR3 comprises 16 residues. V was shortened by 1 base and J by 4 bases, with 17 bases between the two germline ends.

The chain employs TRBV7-6 and TRBJ1-3; D is undetermined. Germline V lookup: CDR1 SGHVS, CDR2 FNYEAQ. The CDR3 totals 17 residues. V was cut by 5 bases and J by 0 bases, with 17 bases left in between. CDR3 in DNA: TGTGCCAGCAGCCAACTGGACTTTAAAAGCTCTGGAAACACCATATATTTT. Protein product: CASSQLDFKSSGNTIYF.

This clone was seen only a few times. The chain is built from TRBV30 and TRBJ2-1; tentatively, D is TRBD1 (5 bases). The CDR3 sequence is 10 residues long. Germline assignment: CDR1 GTSNPN and CDR2 SVGIG (reference sequence). The germline V and J ends were trimmed by 3 bases and 9 bases, with 6 bases remaining between them. Here the CDR3 DNA reads TGTGCCTGGAGCCAGGGTGAGCAGTTCTTC. Protein product: CAWSQGEQFF.

About this clone: The junction departs from the called germline gene at one end, perhaps through a read error. This chain uses TRBV5-1 with TRBJ1-1; no firm D call. This CDR3 region has 12 residues. Germline CDR1 SGHRS, CDR2 YFSETQ. In DNA, the CDR3 is TGCGCCAGCAGATTGGAGCACACTGAAGCTTTCTTT. Translated: CASRLEHTEAFF. Using reference TRBV5-1 and TRBJ1-1 for the parts outside the CDR3, the full variable domain is KAGVTQTPRYLIKTRGQQVTLSCSPISGHRSVSWYQQTPGQGLQFLFEYFSETQRNKGNFPGRFSGRQFSNSRSEMNVSTLELGDSALYLCASRLEHTEAFFGQGTRLTVV.

V and J are TRBV2 and TRBJ2-7; 7 bases fit TRBD1. V shed 4 bases, J shed 3 bases, and the junction held 9 bases outside the gene matches. Looked up from germline, CDR1 is SNHLY and CDR2 is FYNNEI. The CDR3 runs 15 residues. Written as DNA, the CDR3 is TGTGCCAGCAGTGGGGGGACAGACGGACTCTACGAGCAGTACTTC. Residues: CASSGGTDGLYEQYF.

The J gene is TRBJ1-1, the V gene TRBV3-1 (or the pseudogene TRBV3-2); D possibly corresponds to TRBD1 (6 bases). Deletions cut 6 bases from V and 5 bases from J, with 19 bases between. The V gene's germline CDR1 is LGHDT and CDR2 YNNKEL (reference sequence). This CDR3 contains 15 residues. The CDR3 DNA is TGTGCCAGCAGTCCACTTTTCACAGGGCAAACTGAAGCTTTCTTT. Translating it yields CASSPLFTGQTEAFF.

The chain links TRBV3-1 (or the pseudogene TRBV3-2) to TRBJ1-1; unclear D gene. The germline gives CDR1 LGHDT, CDR2 YNNKEL (reference sequence). The CDR3 is made up of 12 amino acids. Trimming took 11 bases from V and 1 from J, leaving 11 bases between them. CDR3 DNA: TGTGCCTCCCGGGAGCCGAACACTGAAGCTTTCTTT. Translation: CASREPNTEAFF.

The V call is TRBV28, the J call TRBJ1-2; D call uncertain. V lost 8 bases to trimming and J lost 5 bases, with 18 bases between them. The CDR3 is 14 residues long. The germline V gene encodes CDR1 MDHEN and CDR2 SYDVKM. The DNA for the CDR3 is TGTGCCAGCGCTTCTCCCCGTCGCCAATATGGCTACACCTTC. Translation: CASASPRRQYGYTF.

J is TRBJ1-2 and V is TRBV19; perhaps TRBD1 as D (5 bases). The CDR3 totals 13 residues. The V end was cut by 7 bases, the J end by 6 bases, with 15 bases between. Germline loops: CDR1 LNHDA, CDR2 SQIVND (reference sequence). CDR3 amino acids: CASTEGNWHGYTF. The CDR3 nucleotides are TGTGCCAGTACAGAGGGGAACTGGCATGGCTACACCTTC.

The chain uses TRBV28 and TRBJ1-2; 9 bases are shared with TRBD1. CDR3 size: 15 residues. Germline CDR1 MDHEN, CDR2 SYDVKM. The J segment lost 8 bases and the V segment lost 5 bases, leaving 12 bases of the junction unmatched. The CDR3 DNA follows: TGTGCCAGCAGTCGTCCCGGGACAGGGAATGAGGGCTACACCTTC. Translation: CASSRPGTGNEGYTF.

For the CDR3, the DNA is TGTGCCAGCAGTTCGCGACAGGTCCAAGAGACCCAGTACTTC. Encoded protein: CASSSRQVQETQYF. The rearrangement links TRBV28 to TRBJ2-5; tentative D call: TRBD1 (6 bases). The germline gives CDR1 MDHEN, CDR2 SYDVKM. V lost 4 bases to trimming and J lost 1 base, with 10 bases between them. The CDR3 has 14 residues.

The rearrangement joins TRBV12-5 to TRBJ1-3; D might be TRBD1 (5 bases). The germline gives CDR1 LGHNT, CDR2 FRNRAP. Trimming cost V 2 bases and J 3 bases, with 26 bases left between them. The CDR3 contains 20 residues. The CDR3 reads CASGLPKSPLLVGVGNTIYF. CDR3 bases: TGTGCTAGTGGTTTGCCCAAATCCCCCCTACTGGTGGGGGTTGGAAACACCATATATTTT.

The chain combines TRBV19 with TRBJ1-4; D unresolved. This CDR3 region has 13 residues. CDR1 and CDR2 (germline): LNHDA, SQIVND (reference sequence). The ends were cut back, 7 bases at V and 4 bases at J, with 10 bases in the middle. CDR3 nucleotides: TGTGCCAGTAAGGACGAGGATAATGAAAAACTGTTTTTT. This gives the protein CASKDEDNEKLFF.

This clone was seen a single time. The genes are TRBV14 and TRBJ2-3, with D unresolved. The germline V gene encodes CDR1 SGHDN and CDR2 FVKESK. The CDR3 has 12 residues. V lost 6 bases and J lost 8, with 12 bases in between. The CDR3 loop is CASRGWLGTQYF. CDR3 nucleotide sequence: TGTGCCAGCAGAGGGTGGTTAGGTACGCAGTATTTT.

This chain links TRBV3-1 (or the pseudogene TRBV3-2) with TRBJ1-2, with D hard to call. Trimming pared 0 bases from V and 1 base from J, leaving 9 bases between. CDR1 is LGHDT and CDR2 is YNNKEL in the germline V gene (reference sequence). There are 15 residues in the CDR3. Here the CDR3 DNA reads TGTGCCAGCAGCCAAGATGTTGGCGGTAACTATGGCTACACCTTC. This sequence encodes CASSQDVGGNYGYTF.

The chain combines TRBV10-3 with TRBJ2-3; D unresolved. Germline V lookup: CDR1 ENHRY, CDR2 SYGVKD. V gave up 4 bases and J gave up 4 bases, with 15 bases separating them. CDR3 length: 15 residues. CDR3 DNA: TGTGCCATCAGTGCAGCTATGGATCGGGCAGATACGCAGTATTTT. Translating it yields CAISAAMDRADTQYF.

The chain has TRBV7-2 and TRBJ1-3, with TRBD1 matching over 7 bases. CDR1 and CDR2 (germline): SGHTA, FQGNSA. The length of the CDR3 is 16 residues. Trimming took 5 bases from V and 4 from J; bases not matched to a gene: 11. The CDR3 here is CASSRDRALGGNTIYF. In DNA form, the CDR3 reads TGTGCCAGCAGCCGCGACAGGGCCCTTGGGGGAAACACCATATATTTT.

This chain uses TRBV25-1 with TRBJ1-1; possibly TRBD1 for D (6 bases). Germline V gene sequence: CDR1 MGHDK, CDR2 SYGVNS. The V end was cut by 7 bases, the J end by 1 base, with 10 bases between. There are 13 residues in the CDR3. CDR3 protein: CASKTQGNTEAFF. The DNA for the CDR3 is TGTGCCAGCAAGACACAGGGGAACACTGAAGCTTTCTTT.

Here the CDR3 DNA reads TGTGCAAGTCGCGGAGGGGGCACGGTCCCTGCAACTAATGAAAAACTGTTTTTT. It yields the protein CASRGGGTVPATNEKLFF. The rearrangement joins TRBV12-2 to TRBJ1-4; the DNA was not compared with TRBD1, the D call given in the table. TRBV12-2 is a known pseudogene. The CDR3 has 18 residues.

V and J are TRBV28 and TRBJ2-3, with 10 nucleotides matching TRBD1. There are 15 residues in the CDR3. Germline CDR1 MDHEN, CDR2 SYDVKM. J gave up 4 bases and V 6 bases, and 7 bases lay outside the gene matches. DNA of the CDR3: TGTGCCAGCAGGGTGCCGGGGACAGGGGCAGATACGCAGTATTTT. It encodes CASRVPGTGADTQYF. Complete variable domain (other parts from reference TRBV28 and TRBJ2-3): DVKVTQSSRYLVKRTGEKVFLECVQDMDHENMFWYRQDPGLGLRLIYFSYDVKMKEKGDIPEGYSVSREKKERFSLILESASTNQTSMYLCASRVPGTGADTQYFGPGTRLTVL.